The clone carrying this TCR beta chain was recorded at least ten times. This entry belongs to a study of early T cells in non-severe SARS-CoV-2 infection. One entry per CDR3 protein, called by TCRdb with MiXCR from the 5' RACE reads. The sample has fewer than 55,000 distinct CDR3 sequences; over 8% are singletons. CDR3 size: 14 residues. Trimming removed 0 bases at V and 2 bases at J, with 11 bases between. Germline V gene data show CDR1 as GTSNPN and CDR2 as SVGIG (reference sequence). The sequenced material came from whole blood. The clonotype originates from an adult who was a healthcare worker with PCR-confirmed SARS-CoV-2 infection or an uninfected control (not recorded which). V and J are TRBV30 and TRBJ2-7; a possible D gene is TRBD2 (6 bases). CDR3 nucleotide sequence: TGTGCCTGGAGTGTTGGGGGGACCCCCTACGAGCAGTACTTC. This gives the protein CAWSVGGTPYEQYF.